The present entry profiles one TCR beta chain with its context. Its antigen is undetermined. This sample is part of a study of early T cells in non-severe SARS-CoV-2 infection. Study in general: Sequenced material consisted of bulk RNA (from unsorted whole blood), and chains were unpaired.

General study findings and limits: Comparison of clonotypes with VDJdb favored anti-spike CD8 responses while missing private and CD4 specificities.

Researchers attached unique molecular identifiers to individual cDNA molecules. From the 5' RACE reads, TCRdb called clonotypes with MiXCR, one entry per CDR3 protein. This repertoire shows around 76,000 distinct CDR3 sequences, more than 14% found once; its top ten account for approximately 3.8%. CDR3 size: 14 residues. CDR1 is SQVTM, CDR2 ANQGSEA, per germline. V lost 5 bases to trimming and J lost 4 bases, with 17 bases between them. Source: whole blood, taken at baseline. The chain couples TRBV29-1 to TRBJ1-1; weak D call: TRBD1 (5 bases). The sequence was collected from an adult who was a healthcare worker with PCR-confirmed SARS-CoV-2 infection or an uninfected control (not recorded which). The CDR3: CSVPLGTLATEAFF. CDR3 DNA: TGCAGCGTTCCTCTGGGGACTTTGGCCACTGAAGCTTTCTTT.